The 9 T cell receptor beta chains presented below share a single source sample, sequenced in a study of cytomegalovirus exposure and HLA in healthy donors. Only in-frame clones appear in the TCRdb table, and some are missing; sequencing was by immunoSEQ multiplex PCR. The sample records 300,000 or so clones, 88% being singletons. Sample: PBMCs. These receptors were taken from a man aged 25-45 years in good health and CMV-seronegative.

The rearrangement joins TRBV2 to TRBJ1-2, with a weak D call TRBD1 (6 bases). CDR1 and CDR2 from the germline V gene are SNHLY and FYNNEI. Trimming took off 2 bases at V and 4 bases at J, with 8 bases between the two ends. This CDR3 comprises 13 residues. The CDR3 loop reads CASSETGIYGYTF. In DNA form, the CDR3 reads TGTGCCAGCAGTGAAACAGGGATCTATGGCTACACCTTC.

The J gene is TRBJ1-5, the V gene TRBV7-2; the D gene is possibly TRBD1 (6 bases). Trimming stripped 3 bases from V and 4 bases from J, with 13 bases between. Germline-derived CDR1 and CDR2 are SGHTA and FQGNSA. This CDR3 is 15 amino acids long. In nucleotides, the CDR3 is TGTGCCAGCAGCTTTTTGACAGGACCAAATCAGCCCCAGCATTTT. It codes for CASSFLTGPNQPQHF.

The CDR3 region is CASSHDRKEAFF. The CDR3 bases are TGTGCCAGCAGCCACGACAGGAAAGAGGCTTTCTTT. The V gene is TRBV11-2, the J gene TRBJ1-1, with a possible D match to TRBD1 (6 bases). CDR3 length equals 12 residues. Trimming took off 5 bases at V and 11 bases at J, with 15 bases between the two ends. Germline loops: CDR1 SGHAT, CDR2 FQNNGV.

In DNA, the CDR3 is TGCGCCAGCAGCTTGGGACAGGGGGCGAAAAGTGCCGGGGAGCTGTTTTTT. Translating it yields CASSLGQGAKSAGELFF. The chain is built from TRBV5-1 and TRBJ2-2; TRBD1 agrees at 10 bases. V shed 0 bases and J 6 bases; nucleotides not matched to a gene: 8. Germline CDR1 reads SGHRS; CDR2 reads YFSETQ. CDR3 length: 17 amino acids.

The V and J genes are TRBV11-2 and TRBJ2-3, with D perhaps matching TRBD1 (6 bases). Germline CDR1 SGHAT, CDR2 FQNNGV. The V gene lost 5 bases and the J gene lost 0 bases, with 12 bases spanning the gap. This CDR3 contains 15 residues. Here the CDR3 DNA reads TGTGCCAGCAGCCTTACAGGGATCAGCACAGATACGCAGTATTTT. This translates into CASSLTGISTDTQYF.

V is TRBV7-9 and J is TRBJ1-1; possible D gene TRBD1, 5 bases. The CDR3 is 15 residues long. V gave up 3 bases and J gave up 5 bases, with 16 bases separating them. In germline, CDR1 is SEHNR, CDR2 FQNEAQ (reference sequence). The CDR3: CASSLAGGGGTEAFF. CDR3 coding DNA: TGTGCCAGCAGCTTGGCTGGTGGGGGAGGGACTGAAGCTTTCTTT.

This chain joins TRBV5-1 and TRBJ1-1; no reliable D call. The germline gives CDR1 SGHRS, CDR2 YFSETQ. The CDR3 consists of 14 residues. V was pared by 0 bases and J by 2 bases, with 8 bases between. DNA for the CDR3: TGCGCCAGCAGCTTGGGGCCGGGTAACACTGAAGCTTTCTTT. Residues: CASSLGPGNTEAFF.

The V and J genes are TRBV9 and TRBJ2-7; no definite D call. Trimming pared 0 bases from V and 8 bases from J, leaving 12 bases between. This CDR3 region has 13 residues. Germline CDR1 is SGDLS and CDR2 is YYNGEE. The CDR3 DNA is TGTGCCAGCAGCGTAGCTTCTCAGAACCAGCAGTACTTC. It translates to CASSVASQNQQYF.

V gene TRBV5-1 combines with J gene TRBJ2-1; D is possibly TRBD2 (6 bases). CDR3 length equals 15 residues. Trimming stripped 1 base from V and 4 bases from J, with 12 bases between. The V gene's germline CDR1 is SGHRS and CDR2 YFSETQ. The CDR3 region is CASSLWASAYNEQFF. The CDR3 DNA sequence: TGCGCCAGCAGCTTGTGGGCTAGCGCGTACAATGAGCAGTTCTTC.